These 19 T cell receptor beta chains originate from one sample sequenced in a study of blood T cell repertoires in COVID-19. Profiled with immunoSEQ multiplex PCR; TCRdb holds only in-frame clones, not every one. This table holds about 360,000 clones, more than 75% found once. Sequenced sample: peripheral blood. The receptors come from a human donor in a cohort sampled during active COVID-19.

This clone was counted only a few times. This chain connects TRBV19 to TRBJ1-1, with 7 nucleotides matching TRBD1. The CDR3 loop spans 14 amino acids. Germline V lookup: CDR1 LNHDA, CDR2 SQIVND (reference sequence). Trimming cost V 3 bases and J 1 base; bases outside gene matches: 2. CDR3 sequence: CASSMGDRNTEAFF. CDR3 nucleotide sequence: TGTGCCAGTAGTATGGGGGACAGGAACACTGAAGCTTTCTTT.

This clone is a singleton in its sample. CDR3: CASSPGGTGVSEQYF. The CDR3 coding sequence is TGTGCCAGCAGCCCAGGCGGGACAGGGGTCTCCGAGCAGTACTTC. The gene calls are TRBV28 and TRBJ2-7; the match to TRBD1 covers 10 bases. This CDR3 spans 15 amino acids. With V trimmed by 6 bases and J by 6 bases, 11 bases remained unmatched. Germline V gene data show CDR1 as MDHEN and CDR2 as SYDVKM.

This chain links TRBV11-1 with TRBJ2-5; TRBD1 aligns across 8 bases. Germline CDR1 SGHAT, CDR2 FQDESV (reference sequence). This CDR3 has 16 residues. The trim removed 5 bases at V and 5 bases at J, leaving 13 bases unmatched. The CDR3 region has the DNA TGTGCCAGCAGCCCCTCAGGGACAGGCGGGTCGGAGACCCAGTACTTC. Protein: CASSPSGTGGSETQYF. Variable domain in full (rest from reference TRBV11-1 and TRBJ2-5): EAEVAQSPRYKITEKSQAVAFWCDPISGHATLYWYRQILGQGPELLVQFQDESVVDDSQLPKDRFSAERLKGVDSTLKIQPAELGDSAMYLCASSPSGTGGSETQYFGPGTRLLVL.

The rearrangement uses TRBV2 and TRBJ2-7; tentatively, D is TRBD1 (5 bases). With 3 bases removed from V and 2 bases from J, the gap between germline ends came to 14 bases. The CDR3 extends over 15 amino acids. Germline V lookup: CDR1 SNHLY, CDR2 FYNNEI. The CDR3 DNA is TGTGCCAGCAGTGAGGCCCAGGGAAGTCCCTACGAGCAGTACTTC. Protein product: CASSEAQGSPYEQYF.

The chain links TRBV4-1 to TRBJ1-1; TRBD1 matches 8 bases. The length of the CDR3 is 14 residues. Germline V gene sequence: CDR1 MGHRA, CDR2 YSYEKL. The ends lost 1 base at V and 10 bases at J; junction bases unmatched: 8. CDR3 amino acids: CASSQGDQGAVAFF. The CDR3 DNA follows: TGCGCCAGCAGCCAAGGGGACCAGGGGGCGGTAGCTTTCTTT.

V is TRBV5-4 and J is TRBJ2-2; no clear D. The CDR3 is 14 residues long. Between the trimmed V and J ends, which lost 2 bases and 0 bases, there was a span of 5 bases. The germline gives CDR1 SGHNT, CDR2 YYREEE (reference sequence). This CDR3 is CASSFYSNTGELFF. The DNA of the CDR3 is TGTGCCAGCAGCTTTTATTCGAACACCGGGGAGCTGTTTTTT. The variable domain in full, with the rest retrieved from reference TRBV5-4 and TRBJ2-2, is ETGVTQSPTHLIKTRGQQVTLRCSSQSGHNTVSWYQQALGQGPQFIFQYYREEENGRGNFPPRFSGLQFPNYSSELNVNALELDDSALYLCASSFYSNTGELFFGEGSRLTVL.

The chain recombines TRBV4-2 with TRBJ1-3; D perhaps matches TRBD1 (5 bases). V shed 3 bases and J shed 8 bases, with 17 bases lying between them. The CDR3 totals 15 residues. Looked up from germline, CDR1 is LGHNA and CDR2 is YNFKEQ. The CDR3 sequence: CASSQGRSGGYTIYF. The CDR3 DNA sequence: TGTGCCAGCAGCCAGGGGCGGTCCGGGGGGTACACCATATATTTT.

This clone is a singleton in its sample. Distinct nucleotide sequences in the sample also encode this CDR3. The V gene is TRBV9, the J gene TRBJ2-5, with 7 nucleotides matching TRBD1. Trimming took 0 bases from V and 5 from J; bases not matched to a gene: 1. The CDR3 runs 13 residues. Germline CDR1 is SGDLS and CDR2 is YYNGEE. The CDR3 bases are TGTGCCAGCAGCGTAGCGGGACAGGAGACCCAGTACTTC. This gives the protein CASSVAGQETQYF.

J is TRBJ1-1 and V is TRBV5-5; the D is unclear. With 5 bases removed from V and 1 base from J, the gap between germline ends came to 12 bases. The V gene's germline CDR1 is SGHKS and CDR2 YYEKEE (reference sequence). This CDR3 has 14 amino acids. The CDR3 is CASSFGVGNTEAFF. The CDR3 DNA reads as TGTGCCAGCAGTTTTGGAGTGGGGAACACTGAAGCTTTCTTT.

The V gene is TRBV5-1, the J gene TRBJ2-5, with 7 bases lining up with TRBD2. CDR1 and CDR2 from the germline V gene are SGHRS and YFSETQ. CDR3 length: 16 amino acids. V shed 3 bases and J 5 bases; nucleotides not matched to a gene: 13. In DNA form, the CDR3 reads TGCGCCAGCAGCTCCGGACTCACGGGAGGAGGCGAGACCCAGTACTTC. It translates to CASSSGLTGGGETQYF. Using reference TRBV5-1 and TRBJ2-5 for the parts outside the CDR3, the full variable domain is KAGVTQTPRYLIKTRGQQVTLSCSPISGHRSVSWYQQTPGQGLQFLFEYFSETQRNKGNFPGRFSGRQFSNSRSEMNVSTLELGDSALYLCASSSGLTGGGETQYFGPGTRLLVL.

The genes are TRBV4-2 and TRBJ2-3; possibly TRBD2 for D (6 bases). Germline V gene data show CDR1 as LGHNA and CDR2 as YNFKEQ. The length of the CDR3 is 16 residues. V lost 4 bases and J lost 7, with 21 bases in between. CDR3 amino acids: CASSPERAGPAHTQYF. The CDR3 nucleotides are TGTGCCAGCAGCCCCGAACGGGCGGGACCAGCACATACGCAGTATTTT.

The chain uses TRBV3-1 (or the pseudogene TRBV3-2) and TRBJ2-3; tentative D call: TRBD2 (6 bases). Germline CDR1 is LGHDT and CDR2 is YNNKEL (reference sequence). Trimming shortened V by 3 bases and J by 2 bases, and 12 bases separated the two germline ends. The CDR3 is 15 residues long. The CDR3 nucleotides are TGTGCCAGCAGCCATAGGCGGGGTACCACAGATACGCAGTATTTT. Translation gives CASSHRRGTTDTQYF.

The chain joins TRBV19 to TRBJ2-1, with D tentatively TRBD1 (5 bases). CDR1 LNHDA and CDR2 SQIVND come from the germline V gene (reference sequence). Trimming took 3 bases from V and 9 from J, leaving 15 bases between them. There are 14 residues in the CDR3. CDR3 region: CASSIRQGWGEQFF. The DNA for the CDR3 is TGTGCCAGTAGTATCCGGCAGGGATGGGGTGAGCAGTTCTTC. Filled out from reference TRBV19 and TRBJ2-1, the complete variable domain reads DGGITQSPKYLFRKEGQNVTLSCEQNLNHDAMYWYRQDPGQGLRLIYYSQIVNDFQKGDIAEGYSVSREKKESFPLTVTSAQKNPTAFYLCASSIRQGWGEQFFGPGTRLTVL.

This clone was recorded a few times. The chain is built from TRBV25-1 and TRBJ2-1; TRBD1 agrees at 7 bases. Germline V CDR1 and CDR2: MGHDK, SYGVNS. Trimming at V came to 3 bases and at J to 3 bases, leaving 2 bases not matched to a gene. There are 14 residues in the CDR3. The CDR3 sequence is CASSDRGNYNEQFF. DNA of the CDR3: TGTGCCAGCAGTGACAGGGGGAACTACAATGAGCAGTTCTTC.

The chain's CDR3 is CSAGTAYGYTF. CDR3 DNA: TGCAGTGCCGGGACAGCCTATGGCTACACCTTC. V and J are TRBV20-1 and TRBJ1-2; TRBD1 agrees at 7 bases. Germline V gene sequence: CDR1 DFQATT, CDR2 SNEGSKA (reference sequence). V dropped 6 bases and J dropped 4; count of bases not matched to a gene: 2. The CDR3 is 11 residues long.

J is TRBJ1-5 and V is TRBV5-6; TRBD1 matches at 8 bases. Germline loops: CDR1 SGHDT, CDR2 YYEEEE. J lost 4 bases, V lost 1 base, and 4 bases had no gene match. The CDR3 sequence is 15 residues long. The CDR3 nucleotides read TGTGCCAGCAGCTTGCGTCAGGGGGCGAATCAGCCCCAGCATTTT. Residues: CASSLRQGANQPQHF.

J is TRBJ1-2 and V is TRBV11-2, with 7 nucleotides matching TRBD1. CDR1 is SGHAT and CDR2 is FQNNGV in the germline V gene. The CDR3 has 17 amino acids. After removal of 5 bases from V and 2 bases from J, the junction contained 14 bases not matched to a gene. CDR3: CASSRNLDRAQNYGYTF. The CDR3 bases are TGTGCCAGCAGCCGAAATCTCGACAGGGCGCAAAACTATGGCTACACCTTC.

V is TRBV6-5 and J is TRBJ2-7; 12 positions match TRBD2. V dropped 7 bases and J dropped 0; count of bases not matched to a gene: 4. CDR1 and CDR2 (germline): MNHEY, SVGAGI. There are 15 residues in the CDR3. The CDR3 DNA sequence: TGTGCCAGCATAAGACTAGCGGGGGTCTCCTACGAGCAGTACTTC. Translated, it gives CASIRLAGVSYEQYF.

CDR3 sequence (DNA): TGTGCCAGCAGCCCGGGTACTGGGGCCAACGTCCTGACTTTC. Amino acid sequence: CASSPGTGANVLTF. The rearrangement joins TRBV14 to TRBJ2-6; D ambiguous. Looked up from germline, CDR1 is SGHDN and CDR2 is FVKESK. V was pared by 4 bases and J by 2 bases, with 6 bases between. The length of the CDR3 is 14 residues.